Each of the 20 T cell receptor beta chains below was sequenced from the same sample in a study of blood T cell repertoires in COVID-19. Repertoires were generated with immunoSEQ multiplex PCR, while TCRdb's copy carries only in-frame clones and drops some. The profile covers 250,000 to 350,000 clones, with around 89% appearing a single time and roughly 0.8% taken by the ten largest. Sequencing was performed on peripheral blood. The receptors were gathered from a man aged 30 to 45 with acute or convalescent COVID-19.

This chain uses TRBV3-1 (or the pseudogene TRBV3-2) with TRBJ1-5; 7 nucleotides align to TRBD1. Trimming cost V 4 bases and J 7 bases; bases outside gene matches: 7. Per germline, CDR1 LGHDT and CDR2 YNNKEL (reference sequence). The CDR3 has 14 amino acids. The CDR3, as DNA: TGTGCCAGCAGCCCGAGACAGGGTGGGCAGCCCCAGCATTTT. Residues: CASSPRQGGQPQHF.

The chain couples TRBV5-6 to TRBJ1-2, with 7 bases matching TRBD1. V was clipped by 2 bases and J by 2 bases; unmatched bases: 9. Per germline, CDR1 SGHDT and CDR2 YYEEEE. The length of the CDR3 is 16 residues. The DNA for the CDR3 is TGTGCCAGCAGCTTAGCCCTACAGGGGCTAAACTATGGCTACACCTTC. Translating gives CASSLALQGLNYGYTF.

This sequence joins TRBV19 and TRBJ1-6; 10 positions match TRBD1. V shed 5 bases and J 10 bases; nucleotides not matched to a gene: 5. Germline V gives CDR1 LNHDA, CDR2 SQIVND (reference sequence). The CDR3 is made up of 14 amino acids. The CDR3 protein is CASSFGQGGSPLHF. In DNA form, the CDR3 reads TGTGCCAGTAGTTTCGGACAGGGGGGATCACCCCTCCACTTT. The full variable domain, with the rest looked up from reference TRBV19 and TRBJ1-6, is DGGITQSPKYLFRKEGQNVTLSCEQNLNHDAMYWYRQDPGQGLRLIYYSQIVNDFQKGDIAEGYSVSREKKESFPLTVTSAQKNPTAFYLCASSFGQGGSPLHFGNGTRLTVT.

CDR3 residues: CASSPTPGSHNSPLHF. CDR3 in DNA: TGCGCCAGCAGCCCCACTCCAGGTAGTCATAATTCACCCCTCCACTTT. The genes are TRBV5-1 and TRBJ1-6; D is uncertain. With 4 bases removed from V and 5 bases from J, the gap between germline ends came to 16 bases. CDR1 and CDR2 (germline): SGHRS, YFSETQ. This CDR3 contains 16 residues.

CDR3 nucleotides: TGTGCCAGCACCCTAGGGGGGGCGAATCAGCCCCAGCATTTT. It yields the protein CASTLGGANQPQHF. The chain combines TRBV7-9 with TRBJ1-5, with a possible D match to TRBD1 (6 bases). Germline V gives CDR1 SEHNR, CDR2 FQNEAQ (reference sequence). V lost 7 bases, J lost 4 bases, and 14 bases lay in between. This CDR3 comprises 14 residues.

Notes on this clone: This sample also contains other DNA sequences that code for the same CDR3. V is TRBV18 and J is TRBJ1-1, with TRBD1 identical over 7 bases. Germline V gene lookup returns CDR1 KGHSH and CDR2 LQKENI. The ends lost 5 bases at V and 8 bases at J; junction bases unmatched: 2. The CDR3 totals 11 residues. The CDR3 loop reads CASSRQGEAFF. The CDR3 DNA sequence: TGTGCCAGCTCAAGACAGGGAGAAGCTTTCTTT.

This chain links TRBV10-3 with TRBJ1-5; 7 bases align to TRBD1. CDR3 size: 16 residues. V dropped 4 bases and J dropped 0; count of bases not matched to a gene: 6. CDR1 is ENHRY, CDR2 SYGVKD, per germline. CDR3 sequence: CAISGGDSNSNQPQHF. CDR3 sequence (DNA): TGTGCCATCAGTGGTGGGGACAGCAATAGCAATCAGCCCCAGCATTTT.

The V gene is TRBV14, the J gene TRBJ2-3; the D is unclear. The CDR3 is made up of 15 amino acids. Germline V CDR1 and CDR2: SGHDN, FVKESK. Trimming pared 7 bases from V and 0 bases from J, leaving 14 bases between. The CDR3 reads CASTLGGASTDTQYF. The CDR3, as DNA: TGTGCCAGCACCCTCGGCGGAGCTAGCACAGATACGCAGTATTTT.

The rearrangement links TRBV28 to TRBJ1-1, with D unresolved. Germline assignment: CDR1 MDHEN and CDR2 SYDVKM. The CDR3 runs to 14 residues. The ends were cut back, 5 bases at V and 0 bases at J, with 10 bases in the middle. The CDR3 protein is CASSLEIMNTEAFF. The CDR3 bases are TGTGCCAGCAGTCTCGAGATCATGAACACTGAAGCTTTCTTT. The full variable domain, in which reference TRBV28 and TRBJ1-1 provide the parts outside the CDR3, is DVKVTQSSRYLVKRTGEKVFLECVQDMDHENMFWYRQDPGLGLRLIYFSYDVKMKEKGDIPEGYSVSREKKERFSLILESASTNQTSMYLCASSLEIMNTEAFFGQGTRLTVV.

CDR3 in amino acids: CASSLGLQETQYF. In DNA, the CDR3 is TGTGCCAGCAGCTTAGGACTCCAAGAGACCCAGTACTTC. The genes are TRBV7-2 and TRBJ2-5; D is unclear. Trimming shortened V by 1 base and J by 1 base, and 4 bases separated the two germline ends. CDR3 length: 13 amino acids. Germline CDR1 reads SGHTA; CDR2 reads FQGNSA. Variable domain in full (rest from reference TRBV7-2 and TRBJ2-5): GAGVSQSPSNKVTEKGKDVELRCDPISGHTALYWYRQSLGQGLEFLIYFQGNSAPDKSGLPSDRFSAERTGGSVSTLTIQRTQQEDSAVYLCASSLGLQETQYFGPGTRLLVL.

About this clone itself: Germline and junction disagree at one end, which may indicate a read error. The chain employs TRBV5-1 and TRBJ2-3; TRBD2 aligns across 13 bases. Germline V gene sequence: CDR1 SGHRS, CDR2 YFSETQ. CDR3 size: 15 residues. CDR3 DNA: TGCGCCAGCAGCACTACTAGCGGGGGGGCCAGTCATTGGGATTTT. This gives the protein CASSTTSGGASHWDF.

The V call is TRBV19, the J call TRBJ1-5; possibly TRBD1 for D (5 bases). This CDR3 contains 14 residues. The V gene lost 9 bases and the J gene lost 6 bases, with 18 bases spanning the gap. The V gene's germline CDR1 is LNHDA and CDR2 SQIVND (reference sequence). The CDR3 DNA sequence: TGTGCCAGCAGCCCAGGGTCTTCGGGTCAGCCCCAGCATTTT. Its protein is CASSPGSSGQPQHF.

CDR3 residues: CASRLAGVVYEQYF. CDR3 in DNA: TGTGCCAGCAGGCTAGCGGGAGTCGTCTACGAGCAGTACTTC. J is TRBJ2-7 and V is TRBV28; 10 bases align to TRBD2. The V and J ends lost 6 bases and 3 bases, in that order; junction bases with no gene match: 5. CDR3 length: 14 amino acids. Germline lookup yields CDR1 MDHEN and CDR2 SYDVKM. Full variable domain (remainder filled in from reference TRBV28 and TRBJ2-7): DVKVTQSSRYLVKRTGEKVFLECVQDMDHENMFWYRQDPGLGLRLIYFSYDVKMKEKGDIPEGYSVSREKKERFSLILESASTNQTSMYLCASRLAGVVYEQYFGPGTRLTVT.

The chain recombines TRBV10-3 with TRBJ2-7; the match to TRBD2 covers 9 bases. V lost 3 bases, J lost 6 bases, and 6 bases stayed unmatched. CDR1 and CDR2 from the germline V gene are ENHRY and SYGVKD. There are 14 residues in the CDR3. The CDR3 DNA sequence: TGTGCCATCAGTGATGATAGCGGGAGTTTCGAGCAGTACTTC. The encoded protein is CAISDDSGSFEQYF.

As regards this clone: This CDR3 is also generated by other DNA sequences in the sample. This chain links TRBV18 with TRBJ1-1; D gene ambiguous. Trimming stripped 0 bases from V and 6 bases from J, with 17 bases between. Per germline, CDR1 KGHSH and CDR2 LQKENI. CDR3 length: 16 residues. For the CDR3, the DNA is TGTGCCAGCTCACCACCTTCTGGTATGGAGGGCGCTGAAGCTTTCTTT. Protein product: CASSPPSGMEGAEAFF. Filled out from reference TRBV18 and TRBJ1-1, the complete variable domain reads NAGVMQNPRHLVRRRGQEARLRCSPMKGHSHVYWYRQLPEEGLKFMVYLQKENIIDESGMPKERFSAEFPKEGPSILRIQQVVRGDSAAYFCASSPPSGMEGAEAFFGQGTRLTVV.

The chain is built from TRBV18 and TRBJ2-6; possibly TRBD1 for D (6 bases). This CDR3 contains 18 residues. In germline, CDR1 is KGHSH, CDR2 LQKENI. V was cut by 0 bases and J by 2 bases, with 14 bases left in between. The CDR3 reads CASSPPVGALTGANVLTF. In DNA, the CDR3 is TGTGCCAGCTCACCACCCGTGGGGGCGCTTACTGGGGCCAACGTCCTGACTTTC.

V gene TRBV27 combines with J gene TRBJ2-1; 7 bases align to TRBD2. The CDR3 has 15 amino acids. Germline CDR1 reads MNHEY; CDR2 reads SMNVEV (reference sequence). V lost 6 bases and J lost 6; bases outside the gene matches: 11. The DNA for the CDR3 is TGTGCCAGCAGACCAAGCGGGGCTCGAGGCAATGAGCAGTTCTTC. This translates into CASRPSGARGNEQFF.

The chain has TRBV6-6 and TRBJ2-3; 15 bases agree with TRBD2. V gave up 5 bases and J gave up 3 bases; unmatched junction bases: 9. The CDR3 sequence is 18 residues long. CDR1 and CDR2 (germline): MNHNY, SVGAGI (reference sequence). The CDR3 is CASSRTSGRAISTDTQYF. The CDR3 DNA sequence: TGTGCCAGCAGTCGGACTAGCGGGAGGGCAATTAGTACAGATACGCAGTATTTT.

The rearrangement links TRBV7-8 to TRBJ2-7; perhaps TRBD1 as D (6 bases). The CDR3 is 13 amino acids. Trimming took 8 bases from V and 3 from J, leaving 14 bases between them. The germline V gene encodes CDR1 SGHVS and CDR2 FQNEAQ. The CDR3 reads CASCKQGIYEQYF. The CDR3 DNA reads as TGTGCCAGCTGTAAACAGGGCATCTACGAGCAGTACTTC.

This clone showed up just once. The V call is TRBV27, the J call TRBJ2-1; 7 bases are shared with TRBD1. From germline, CDR1 is MNHEY and CDR2 SMNVEV (reference sequence). CDR3 length equals 14 residues. J gave up 4 bases and V 5 bases, and 5 bases lay outside the gene matches. CDR3 sequence (DNA): TGTGCCAGCAGTCTAATACAGGGGTACAATGAGCAGTTCTTC. This codes for CASSLIQGYNEQFF.